This T cell receptor (beta chain) was identified in a study of Tregs in tolerant kidney transplant recipients. Study results and limitations: Validation in larger populations is needed because few patients were studied.

A word on this clone: What it recognizes is unknown.

Unstimulated regulatory T cells (CD4+CD25+CD127-), CD4+CD25- non-regulatory cells, CD4 and CD8 cells were FACS-sorted from thawed PBMCs. TCRdb's copy holds only in-frame clones and misses some; the assay was immunoSEQ multiplex PCR. The sample lists about 110,000 clones; around 90% were seen once. The CDR3 length is 14 residues. The V end was cut by 5 bases, the J end by 2 bases, with 12 bases between. Per the germline V gene, CDR1 is SGHRS and CDR2 is YFSETQ. This sequence was found in a human donor who received a combined kidney and bone marrow transplant. The V and J genes are TRBV5-1 and TRBJ2-3; tentative D call: TRBD1 (6 bases). Sequencing was performed on CD4+ T cells from blood, taken before the transplant. Here the CDR3 reads CASSQRQATDTQYF. The CDR3 DNA reads TGCGCCAGCAGTCAAAGACAGGCCACAGATACGCAGTATTTT.